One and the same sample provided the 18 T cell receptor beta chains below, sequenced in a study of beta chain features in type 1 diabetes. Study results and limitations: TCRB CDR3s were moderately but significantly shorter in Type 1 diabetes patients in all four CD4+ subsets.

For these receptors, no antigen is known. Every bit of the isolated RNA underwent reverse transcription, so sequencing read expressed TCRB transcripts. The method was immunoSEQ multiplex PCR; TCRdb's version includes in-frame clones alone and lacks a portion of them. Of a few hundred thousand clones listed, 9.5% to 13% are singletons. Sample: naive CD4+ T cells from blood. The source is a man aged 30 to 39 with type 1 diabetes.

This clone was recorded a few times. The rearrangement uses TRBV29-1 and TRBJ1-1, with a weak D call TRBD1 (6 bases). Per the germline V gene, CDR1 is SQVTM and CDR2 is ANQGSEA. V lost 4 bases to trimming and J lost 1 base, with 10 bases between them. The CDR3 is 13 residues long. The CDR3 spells CSVGRGANTEAFF. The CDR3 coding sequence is TGCAGCGTTGGCCGGGGGGCGAACACTGAAGCTTTCTTT. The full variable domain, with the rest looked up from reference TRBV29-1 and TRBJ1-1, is SAVISQKPSRDICQRGTSLTIQCQVDSQVTMMFWYRQQPGQSLTLIATANQGSEATYESGFVIDKFPISRPNLTFSTLTVSNMSPEDSSIYLCSVGRGANTEAFFGQGTRLTVV.

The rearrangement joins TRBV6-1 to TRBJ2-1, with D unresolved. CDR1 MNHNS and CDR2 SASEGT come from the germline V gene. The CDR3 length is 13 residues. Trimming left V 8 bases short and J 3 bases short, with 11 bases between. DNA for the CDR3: TGTGCCAGCTCTTTCACGAGCTACAATGAGCAGTTCTTC. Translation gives CASSFTSYNEQFF.

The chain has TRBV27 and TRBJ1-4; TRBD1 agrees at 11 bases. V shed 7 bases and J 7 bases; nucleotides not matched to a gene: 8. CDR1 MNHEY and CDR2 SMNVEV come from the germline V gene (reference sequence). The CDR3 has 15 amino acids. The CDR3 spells CASKGQGDRIEKLFF. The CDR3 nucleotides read TGTGCCAGCAAGGGACAGGGGGATAGGATTGAAAAACTGTTTTTT.

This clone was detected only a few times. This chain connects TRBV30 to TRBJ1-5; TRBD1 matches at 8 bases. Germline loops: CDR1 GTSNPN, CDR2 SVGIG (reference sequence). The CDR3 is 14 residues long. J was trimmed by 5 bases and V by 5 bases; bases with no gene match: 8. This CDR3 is CAWDIGQGDQPQHF. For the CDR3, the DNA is TGTGCCTGGGACATTGGACAGGGCGATCAGCCCCAGCATTTT.

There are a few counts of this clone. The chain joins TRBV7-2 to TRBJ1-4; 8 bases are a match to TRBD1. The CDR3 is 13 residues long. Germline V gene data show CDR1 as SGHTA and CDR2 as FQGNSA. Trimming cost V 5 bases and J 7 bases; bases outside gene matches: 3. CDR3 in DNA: TGTGCCAGCAGCCGTGACAGGGGTGAAAAACTGTTTTTT. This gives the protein CASSRDRGEKLFF.

The CDR3 loop reads CSATKGETQYF. The CDR3 DNA reads TGCAGTGCGACGAAGGGGGAGACCCAGTACTTC. V usage is TRBV20-1 and J usage is TRBJ2-5, with D perhaps TRBD1 (5 bases). V dropped 6 bases and J dropped 5 bases, with 10 bases sitting between them. Germline CDR1 DFQATT, CDR2 SNEGSKA (reference sequence). The CDR3 contains 11 residues.

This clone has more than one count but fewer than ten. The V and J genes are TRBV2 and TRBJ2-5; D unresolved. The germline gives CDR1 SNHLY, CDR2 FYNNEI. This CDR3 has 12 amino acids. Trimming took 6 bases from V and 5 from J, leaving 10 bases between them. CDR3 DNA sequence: TGTGCCAGCAGAGTTGGTGGCGAGACCCAGTACTTC. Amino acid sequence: CASRVGGETQYF.

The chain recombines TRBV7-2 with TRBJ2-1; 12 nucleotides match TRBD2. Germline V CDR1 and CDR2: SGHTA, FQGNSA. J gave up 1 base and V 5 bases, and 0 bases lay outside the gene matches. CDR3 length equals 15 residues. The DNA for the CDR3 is TGTGCCAGCAGCGGGACTAGCGGGTCCTACAATGAGCAGTTCTTC. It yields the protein CASSGTSGSYNEQFF.

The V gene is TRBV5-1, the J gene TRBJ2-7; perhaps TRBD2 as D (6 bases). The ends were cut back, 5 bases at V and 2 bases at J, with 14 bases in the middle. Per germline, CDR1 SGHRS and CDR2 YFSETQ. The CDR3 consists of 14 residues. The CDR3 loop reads CASRDSSVPYEQYF. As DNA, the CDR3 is TGCGCCAGCAGAGACTCTAGCGTGCCCTACGAGCAGTACTTC.

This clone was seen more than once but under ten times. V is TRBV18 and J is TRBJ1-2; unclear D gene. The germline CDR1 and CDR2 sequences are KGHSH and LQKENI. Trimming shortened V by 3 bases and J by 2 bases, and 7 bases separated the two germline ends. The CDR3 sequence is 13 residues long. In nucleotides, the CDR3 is TGTGCCAGCTCACCCACAGAAAACTATGGCTACACCTTC. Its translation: CASSPTENYGYTF.

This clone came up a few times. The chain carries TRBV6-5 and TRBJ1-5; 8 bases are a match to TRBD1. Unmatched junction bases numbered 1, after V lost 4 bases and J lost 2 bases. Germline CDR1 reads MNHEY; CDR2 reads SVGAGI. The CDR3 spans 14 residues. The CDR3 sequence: CASSSTGGNQPQHF. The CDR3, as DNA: TGTGCCAGCAGTTCGACAGGGGGCAATCAGCCCCAGCATTTT.

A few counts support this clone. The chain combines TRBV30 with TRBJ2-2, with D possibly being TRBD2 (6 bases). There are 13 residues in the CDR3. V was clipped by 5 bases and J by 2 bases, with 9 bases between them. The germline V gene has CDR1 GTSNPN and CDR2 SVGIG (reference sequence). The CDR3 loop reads CAWGLTNTGELFF. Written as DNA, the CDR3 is TGTGCCTGGGGACTAACAAACACCGGGGAGCTGTTTTTT.

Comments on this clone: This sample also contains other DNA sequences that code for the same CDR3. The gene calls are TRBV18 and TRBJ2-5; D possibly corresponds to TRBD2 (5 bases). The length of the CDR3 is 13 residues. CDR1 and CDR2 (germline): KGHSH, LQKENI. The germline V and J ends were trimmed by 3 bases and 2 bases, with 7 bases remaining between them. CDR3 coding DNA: TGTGCCAGCTCACCCTCGGGGCAAGAGACCCAGTACTTC. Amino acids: CASSPSGQETQYF. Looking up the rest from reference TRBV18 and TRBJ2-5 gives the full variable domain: NAGVMQNPRHLVRRRGQEARLRCSPMKGHSHVYWYRQLPEEGLKFMVYLQKENIIDESGMPKERFSAEFPKEGPSILRIQQVVRGDSAAYFCASSPSGQETQYFGPGTRLLVL.

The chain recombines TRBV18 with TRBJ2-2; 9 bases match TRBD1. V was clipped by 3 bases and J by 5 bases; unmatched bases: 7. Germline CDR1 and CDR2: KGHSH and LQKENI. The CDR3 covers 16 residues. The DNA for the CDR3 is TGTGCCAGCTCACCGGGACAGGGCTCCCTTACCGGGGAGCTGTTTTTT. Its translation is CASSPGQGSLTGELFF.

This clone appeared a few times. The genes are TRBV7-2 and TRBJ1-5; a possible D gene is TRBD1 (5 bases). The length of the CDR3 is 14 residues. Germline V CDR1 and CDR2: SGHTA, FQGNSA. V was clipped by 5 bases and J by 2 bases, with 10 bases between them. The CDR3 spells CASSSQGGNQPQHF. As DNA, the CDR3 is TGTGCCAGCAGCAGTCAAGGGGGCAATCAGCCCCAGCATTTT.

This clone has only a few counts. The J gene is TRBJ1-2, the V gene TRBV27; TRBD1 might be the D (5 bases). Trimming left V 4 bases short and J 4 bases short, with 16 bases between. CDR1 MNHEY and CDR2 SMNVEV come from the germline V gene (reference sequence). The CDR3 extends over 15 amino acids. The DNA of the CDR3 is TGTGCCAGCAGTTCGGCAGGGCAGGGAACCTATGGCTACACCTTC. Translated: CASSSAGQGTYGYTF.

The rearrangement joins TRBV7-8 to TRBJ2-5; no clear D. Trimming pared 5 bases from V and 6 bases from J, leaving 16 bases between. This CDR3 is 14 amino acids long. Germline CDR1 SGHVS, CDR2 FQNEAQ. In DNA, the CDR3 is TGTGCCAGCAGCCCCCTCATCAGCGCGAAGACCCAGTACTTC. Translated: CASSPLISAKTQYF.

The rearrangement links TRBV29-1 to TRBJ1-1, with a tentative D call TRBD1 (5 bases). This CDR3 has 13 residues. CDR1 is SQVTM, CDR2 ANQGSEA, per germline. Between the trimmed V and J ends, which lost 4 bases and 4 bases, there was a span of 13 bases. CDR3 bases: TGCAGCGTTGGACAGAACTCTGGCACTGAAGCTTTCTTT. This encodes CSVGQNSGTEAFF.